Listed below are T cell receptor beta chains from one sample, sequenced in a study of OX40 agonist ivuxolimab in advanced cancers. Produced via immunoSEQ multiplex PCR; TCRdb's table is partial and in-frame only. Among around 50,000 clones, about 81% were seen once, and the ten largest hold 0.75% to 0.8%. The sample consisted of CD4+ or CD8+ T cells sorted from blood, taken in a trial of the OX40 agonist ivuxolimab. All receptors derive from an adult with an advanced solid tumor such as melanoma, head and neck, liver or kidney cancer. CDR3s include the opening cysteine and the closing phenylalanine or tryptophan. The order of the fields is clone size, D gene, V gene, J gene, CDR3 protein, CDR3 DNA. The D gene is left open where the match is weak. Where a row states a size, it is once, few, many or the class of an expanded clone; other rows omit it.

>-|-|TRBV4-2|TRBJ1-1
CASSQTVNTEAFF
TGTGCCAGCAGCCAAACAGTGAACACTGAAGCTTTCTTT
>few|-|TRBV6-1|TRBJ2-1
CASSEAGFSYNEQFF
TGTGCCAGCAGTGAGGCGGGGTTCTCCTACAATGAGCAGTTCTTC
>-|TRBD1|TRBV7-9|TRBJ2-7
CASALIGTGSEQYF
TGTGCCAGCGCTCTTATCGGGACAGGGAGCGAGCAGTACTTC
>-|-|TRBV5-8|TRBJ1-6
CASSVTGRGGNSPLHF
TGTGCCAGCAGCGTTACAGGCAGGGGAGGAAATTCACCCCTCCACTTT
>-|TRBD2|TRBV27|TRBJ2-2
CASSLFIRGANTGELFF
TGTGCCAGCAGTTTATTTATTCGGGGGGCGAACACCGGGGAGCTGTTTTTT
>-|TRBD1|TRBV6-5|TRBJ1-5
CASRRDRERNQPQHF
TGTGCCAGCAGAAGGGACAGGGAAAGGAATCAGCCCCAGCATTTT
>-|-|TRBV6-1|TRBJ1-3
CASSVAGLSSGNTIYF
TGTGCCAGCAGTGTTGCAGGGTTGAGCTCTGGAAACACCATATATTTT
>-|-|TRBV7-2|TRBJ1-2
CASSLRGTTLPF
TGTGCCAGCAGCTTAAGGGGGACGACCCTCCCCTTC
>-|TRBD1|TRBV19|TRBJ2-3
CASSIGTGDRTDTQYF
TGTGCCAGTAGTATAGGGACAGGGGACCGCACAGATACGCAGTATTTT
>-|-|TRBV2|TRBJ2-7
CASSDDYFGSAYEQYF
TGTGCCAGCAGTGATGATTATTTTGGGTCGGCCTACGAGCAGTACTTC
>-|TRBD2|TRBV5-1|TRBJ2-1
CASSAPDRAGRYNEQFF
TGCGCCAGCAGCGCCCCTGACCGAGCGGGGAGATACAATGAGCAGTTCTTC
>-|TRBD2|TRBV5-1|TRBJ2-3
CASSRGLAGGSTDTQYF
TGCGCCAGCAGCCGGGGACTAGCGGGGGGAAGCACAGATACGCAGTATTTT
>-|-|TRBV28|TRBJ1-5
CATYYSNQPQHF
TGTGCCACCTATTATAGCAATCAGCCCCAGCATTTT
>-|-|TRBV5-6|TRBJ2-7
CASSPSGSAYEQYF
TGTGCCAGCAGCCCGAGTGGGTCAGCCTACGAGCAGTACTTC
>-|-|TRBV5-1|TRBJ1-1
CASSPGPQPTEAFF
TGCGCCAGCAGCCCAGGCCCCCAGCCTACTGAAGCTTTCTTT
>-|TRBD1|TRBV18|TRBJ1-1
CASSPGTGIDTEAFF
TGTGCCAGCTCACCAGGGACAGGGATCGACACTGAAGCTTTCTTT
>-|-|TRBV7-9|TRBJ2-3
CASSLDGVMADTQYF
TGTGCCAGCAGCTTAGATGGGGTTATGGCAGATACGCAGTATTTT
>-|-|TRBV5-1|TRBJ1-1
CASSLQGASTEAFF
TGCGCCAGCAGCTTGCAAGGGGCTAGCACTGAAGCTTTCTTT
>-|-|TRBV12-5|TRBJ2-7
CASGLSQRRYEQYF
TGTGCTAGTGGTTTGAGCCAGCGACGGTACGAGCAGTACTTC
>-|TRBD1|TRBV7-6|TRBJ2-5
CASSLAGGGMETQYF
TGTGCCAGCAGCCTCGCAGGGGGCGGGATGGAGACCCAGTACTTC
>-|-|TRBV27|TRBJ1-1
CASKGSQRTEAFF
TGTGCCAGCAAGGGCAGCCAGAGGACTGAAGCTTTCTTT
>-|TRBD2|TRBV9|TRBJ2-3
CASSRGPGTSGGGTDTQYF
TGTGCCAGCAGCAGAGGCCCCGGGACTAGCGGGGGGGGCACAGATACGCAGTATTTT
>-|-|TRBV2|TRBJ2-7
CASTDGQSSYEQYF
TGTGCCAGCACCGACGGCCAAAGCTCCTACGAGCAGTACTTC
>-|TRBD1|TRBV5-1|TRBJ1-2
CASSEGADYGYTF
TGCGCCAGCAGTGAGGGGGCGGACTATGGCTACACCTTC
>-|-|TRBV15|TRBJ1-3
CATSRVGPAGPLNTIYF
TGTGCCACCAGCAGAGTTGGGCCCGCAGGCCCACTAAACACCATATATTTT
>-|-|TRBV2|TRBJ1-5
CASSAQGGQPQHF
TGTGCCAGCAGTGCACAGGGCGGTCAGCCCCAGCATTTT
>once|-|TRBV19|TRBJ2-3
CASRGRISTDTQYF
TGTGCCAGCCGCGGGCGGATAAGCACAGATACGCAGTATTTT
>-|-|TRBV6-4|TRBJ2-3
CASSDSFTDTQYF
TGTGCCAGCAGTGACTCCTTCACAGATACGCAGTATTTT
>-|TRBD2|TRBV27|TRBJ2-3
CASSLLGRGTDTQYF
TGTGCCAGCAGTTTATTGGGGAGGGGCACAGATACGCAGTATTTT
>-|TRBD1|TRBV10-3|TRBJ1-2
CAINTGTGGNYGYTF
TGTGCCATCAACACCGGGACAGGGGGCAACTATGGCTACACCTTC
>-|TRBD1|TRBV2|TRBJ2-2
CASSVNGQGMGELFF
TGTGCCAGCAGTGTAAACGGACAGGGAATGGGGGAGCTGTTTTTT
>-|-|TRBV27|TRBJ1-2
CASRLTGGSNYGYTF
TGTGCCAGCAGACTCACGGGGGGGAGCAACTATGGCTACACCTTC
>-|TRBD2|TRBV2|TRBJ2-1
CASSDSGGDSYNEQFF
TGTGCCAGCAGTGACAGCGGGGGGGACTCCTACAATGAGCAGTTCTTC
>-|-|TRBV19|TRBJ1-1
CASSSYTYGYTEAFF
TGTGCCAGTAGTTCCTACACTTATGGGTACACTGAAGCTTTCTTT
>-|-|TRBV6-5|TRBJ1-6
CASSYEGTGSPLHF
TGTGCCAGCAGTTACGAGGGTACGGGGTCACCCCTCCACTTT
>once|TRBD1|TRBV6-1|TRBJ1-1
CASSDLQGAGTEAFF
TGTGCCAGCAGTGACCTACAGGGGGCAGGGACTGAAGCTTTCTTT
>-|-|TRBV2|TRBJ2-3
CASSGGIRTDTQYF
TGTGCCAGCAGTGGGGGAATACGCACAGATACGCAGTATTTT
>-|TRBD1|TRBV7-9|TRBJ2-1
CASSGWTGVEMNEQFF
TGTGCCAGCAGCGGCTGGACAGGAGTAGAGATGAATGAGCAGTTCTTC
>-|TRBD1|TRBV11-2|TRBJ2-3
CASSSGQARTDTQYF
TGTGCCAGCAGCTCCGGACAGGCCCGCACAGATACGCAGTATTTT
>-|-|TRBV5-1|TRBJ2-2
CASSLPSDTGELFF
TGCGCCAGCAGCTTACCCAGTGACACCGGGGAGCTGTTTTTT
>-|TRBD2|TRBV11-2|TRBJ2-5
CASRPTGTRYQETQYF
TGTGCCAGCAGGCCAACAGGGACTAGGTACCAAGAGACCCAGTACTTC
>once|-|TRBV28|TRBJ1-5
CATAGENQPQHF
TGTGCCACCGCCGGAGAGAATCAGCCCCAGCATTTT
>-|TRBD1|TRBV5-1|TRBJ2-5
CASSPLQGAGETQYF
TGCGCCAGCAGCCCCCTTCAGGGGGCTGGAGAGACCCAGTACTTC
>once|-|TRBV10-1|TRBJ2-3
CASRAERLADTQYF
TGCGCCAGCCGGGCCGAGCGGTTGGCAGATACGCAGTATTTT
>-|-|TRBV27|TRBJ2-7
CASSFASTWEQYF
TGTGCCAGCAGTTTTGCGTCGACATGGGAGCAGTACTTC
>-|-|TRBV21-1|TRBJ1-3
CASSKSGPGGEDFSGNTIYF
TGTGCCAGCAGCAAATCAGGGCCAGGAGGTGAGGATTTCTCTGGAAACACCATATATTTT
>-|-|TRBV4-2|TRBJ2-5
CASSQDLRSETQYF
TGTGCCAGCAGCCAAGATCTCAGGTCGGAGACCCAGTACTTC
>-|TRBD1|TRBV15|TRBJ2-7
CATSLGQGSSYEQYF
TGTGCCACCAGCTTGGGACAGGGGTCTTCCTACGAGCAGTACTTC
>-|TRBD1|TRBV5-6|TRBJ2-5
CASSETGGQETQYF
TGTGCCAGCAGCGAAACAGGGGGCCAAGAGACCCAGTACTTC
>-|-|TRBV15|TRBJ1-2
CATSRDAQGRDGYTF
TGTGCCACCAGCAGAGATGCCCAGGGTCGGGATGGCTACACCTTC